These T cell receptor beta chains were read from a single sample in a study of cytomegalovirus exposure and HLA in healthy donors. The table came from immunoSEQ multiplex PCR; TCRdb's copy has only in-frame clones and leaves some out. Here the sample spans about 150,000 clones, approximately 79% being singletons. Source material: PBMCs. These TCRs come from a male donor in good health and CMV-seronegative. Both conserved end residues are part of each CDR3. The order of the fields is V gene, clone size, D gene, J gene, CDR3 DNA, CDR3 protein. D genes are given only for firm matches. Clone size is stated in some rows and not others, as once, few, many or a class when expanded.

>TRBV14|.|.|TRBJ2-5
TGTGCCAGCAGCCAATGGGAGGCCCAGTACTTC
CASSQWEAQYF
>TRBV7-9|.|.|TRBJ2-7
TGTGCCAGCGCGGAAGCCTACGAGCAGTACTTC
CASAEAYEQYF
>TRBV27|.|TRBD1|TRBJ1-1
TGTGCCAGCATGACCGGGACAGGGGGCCCTGAAGCTTTCTTT
CASMTGTGGPEAFF
>TRBV6-4|.|.|TRBJ2-1
TGTGCCAGCAGTTCCAAACGGGGACATGCTTTGCTCAATGAGCAGTTCTTC
CASSSKRGHALLNEQFF
>TRBV27|.|TRBD1|TRBJ2-7
TGTGCCAGCAGTTTACGGGACAGGGGGCGGGAGCAGTACTTC
CASSLRDRGREQYF
>TRBV10-3|.|.|TRBJ1-1
TGTGCCATCACCGCACGGGAGAACACTGAAGCTTTCTTT
CAITARENTEAFF
>TRBV27|once|TRBD1|TRBJ1-1
TGTGCCAGCAGTTTATTACCGGGACAGGGGTCTGAAGCTTTCTTT
CASSLLPGQGSEAFF
>TRBV30|.|.|TRBJ1-4
TGTGCCTGGACTTCGGGGGGCGCGAGTGAAAAACTGTTTTTT
CAWTSGGASEKLFF
>TRBV4-1|.|.|TRBJ1-2
TGCGCCAGCAGCCAGGCTACAGGGAATGGCTACACCTTC
CASSQATGNGYTF
>TRBV10-3|.|TRBD2|TRBJ2-1
TGTGCCACCTCGGGGGGATACAATGAGCAGTTCTTC
CATSGGYNEQFF
>TRBV4-1|.|TRBD2|TRBJ2-7
TGCGCCAGCAGTATCGCCTGGCGGGGGTACTACGAGCAGTACTTC
CASSIAWRGYYEQYF
>TRBV27|.|TRBD1|TRBJ1-1
TGTGCCAGCAGTTATCTGGGACAGGGGAACACTGAAGCTTTCTTT
CASSYLGQGNTEAFF
>TRBV18|few|.|TRBJ1-5
TGTGCCAGCTCACTCTATCCGGGGGGCTCTGCGGAGCCCCAGCATTTT
CASSLYPGGSAEPQHF
>TRBV19|.|TRBD1|TRBJ1-1
TGTGCCAGTAGTAAACAGGGGTTGGGCACTGAAGCTTTCTTT
CASSKQGLGTEAFF
>TRBV7-9|.|.|TRBJ1-2
TGTGCCAGCAGCTTAGTTCAGGGTCCAGATGGCTACACCTTC
CASSLVQGPDGYTF
>TRBV29-1|.|TRBD1|TRBJ1-2
TGCAGCGTTGAAGACGTGGACAGGCCATACACCTTC
CSVEDVDRPYTF
>TRBV28|.|TRBD2|TRBJ2-3
TGTGCCAGCAGGGCGGGGGGGCCAACAGATACGCAGTATTTT
CASRAGGPTDTQYF
>TRBV27|.|.|TRBJ1-2
TGTGCCAGCAGCCTACAAGGGGGATCCCCCTATGGCTACACCTTC
CASSLQGGSPYGYTF
>TRBV11-2|.|.|TRBJ1-1
TGTGCCAGCAGCTTAATAACCGGTATGAACACTGAAGCTTTCTTT
CASSLITGMNTEAFF
>TRBV27|.|TRBD2|TRBJ2-7
TGTGCCAGCAGGGGACTAGCGGGGGGCTACGAGCAGTACTTC
CASRGLAGGYEQYF
>TRBV9|.|TRBD1|TRBJ2-1
TGTGCCAGCAGCGGCACCGGGACAGGGTCCTACAATGAGCAGTTCTTC
CASSGTGTGSYNEQFF
>TRBV2|.|TRBD1|TRBJ2-7
TGTGCCAGCAGTCCCGGGACAGGCGCCTACGAGCAGTACTTC
CASSPGTGAYEQYF
>TRBV5-1|.|.|TRBJ2-1
TGCGCCAGCAGCCCAGACCGAGCAGGGTCCGGTGAGCAGTTCTTC
CASSPDRAGSGEQFF
>TRBV19|.|TRBD2|TRBJ2-3
TGTGCCAGTAGTGGAGTAGCGGGGGATTCTAGCACAGATACGCAGTATTTT
CASSGVAGDSSTDTQYF
>TRBV5-1|few|.|TRBJ1-2
TGCGCCAGCAGCTCTCAGGGAACCCGCTATGGCTACACCTTC
CASSSQGTRYGYTF
>TRBV7-8|.|.|TRBJ2-7
TGTGCCAGCAGCTCCAACTACGAGCAGTACTTC
CASSSNYEQYF
>TRBV19|.|.|TRBJ1-2
TGTGCCAGTAGTATGGGCCAGAACTATGGCTACACCTTC
CASSMGQNYGYTF
>TRBV7-2|.|TRBD2|TRBJ2-3
TGTGCCAGCAGCTTAGGGTCGGGACTAGCCTCAGATACGCAGTATTTT
CASSLGSGLASDTQYF
>TRBV19|.|TRBD2|TRBJ2-3
TGTGCCAGTAGTATAATGGTAGCGGGGCGAGATACGCAGTATTTT
CASSIMVAGRDTQYF
>TRBV7-9|once|TRBD1|TRBJ1-4
TGTGCCATCCGGGAAGACAGGGCGAATGAAAAACTGTTTTTT
CAIREDRANEKLFF
>TRBV12-5|.|TRBD1|TRBJ1-5
TGTGCTAGTGGTTTCCTTGACAGGGGACCCGGGCCCCAGCATTTT
CASGFLDRGPGPQHF
>TRBV10-3|few|TRBD2|TRBJ2-5
TGTGCCATCAGTGAGGGGGGGGACCGGGAAGAGACCCAGTACTTC
CAISEGGDREETQYF
>TRBV5-1|.|.|TRBJ1-5
TGCGCCAGCAGCTTGACAGTCGATAGCAATCAGCCCCAGCATTTT
CASSLTVDSNQPQHF
>TRBV9|few|TRBD1|TRBJ2-7
TGTGCCAGCAGCGCCCAGGGACAGGGGAACGAGCAGTACTTC
CASSAQGQGNEQYF
>TRBV5-6|.|.|TRBJ1-3
TGTGCCAGCAGCTTGGTCGGCAGGGGAGTGGAAGGAAACACCATATATTTT
CASSLVGRGVEGNTIYF
>TRBV5-1|.|.|TRBJ1-3
TGCGCCAGCAGCTTGAGGGGGGGCCGTCTGCCGGGAAACACCATATATTTT
CASSLRGGRLPGNTIYF
>TRBV5-1|.|TRBD1|TRBJ1-2
TGCGCCAGCAGCTCTGGACAGGGAGCCTATGGCTACACCTTC
CASSSGQGAYGYTF
>TRBV2|once|TRBD2|TRBJ2-5
TGTGCCAGCGGCACTAGCGGGGGCCCCGAGGAGACCCAGTACTTC
CASGTSGGPEETQYF
>TRBV6-5|once|.|TRBJ1-4
TGTGCCAGCAGTCCAGGACAGAGGAGTGAAAAACTGTTTTTT
CASSPGQRSEKLFF
>TRBV29-1|.|TRBD1|TRBJ2-5
TGCAGCGTTGAAGGGGGACAGGGGGCGCGGGAGACCCAGCACTTC
CSVEGGQGARETQHF
>TRBV18|few|TRBD1|TRBJ1-5
TGTGCCAGCTCACAAAACAGGGGTCGTAGGCAGCCCCAGCATTTT
CASSQNRGRRQPQHF
>TRBV7-6|few|TRBD1|TRBJ2-5
TGTGCCAGCAGCGGCGGGACAGGGGCGCAAGAGACCCAGTACTTC
CASSGGTGAQETQYF